This entry lists 9 T cell receptor beta chains sequenced from one sample in a study of cytomegalovirus exposure and HLA in healthy donors. A multiplex PCR was run with 60 Vbeta primers and 13 Jbeta primers. The data were produced by immunoSEQ multiplex PCR, yet TCRdb's version contains in-frame clones alone and is incomplete. Counted here are roughly 170,000 clones, about four fifths occurring once; the ten biggest clones make up 6.5% to 8.5%. Material for sequencing was PBMCs. The receptors come from a man between 25 and 39 years old in good health and CMV-seropositive.

The genes are TRBV4-1 and TRBJ2-5; 9 bases match TRBD2. The DNA end favors TRBJ2-7, so the J call may be wrong. The CDR3 is 15 amino acids. Germline CDR1 reads MGHRA; CDR2 reads YSYEKL. Here the CDR3 reads CASSQGASGTYEQYF. The CDR3 nucleotides are TGCGCCAGCAGCCAAGGTGCTAGCGGGACATACGAGCAGTACTTC.

The gene calls are TRBV6-6 and TRBJ2-1; TRBD2 might be the D (5 bases). CDR1 and CDR2 from the germline V gene are MNHNY and SVGAGI (reference sequence). Trimming left V 6 bases short and J 9 bases short, with 21 bases between. This CDR3 has 15 residues. This CDR3 reads CASSRSLSRAGEQFF. The CDR3 DNA is TGTGCCAGCAGCCGATCTCTCTCGAGGGCCGGTGAGCAGTTCTTC.

CDR3 sequence (DNA): TGTGCCAGCAGCTTGGGGAGATCGGGTTCTGGAAACACCATATATTTT. As protein: CASSLGRSGSGNTIYF. The rearrangement links TRBV5-4 to TRBJ1-3; D is uncertain. This CDR3 is built from 16 residues. The V gene lost 0 bases and the J gene lost 1 base, with 11 bases spanning the gap. In germline, CDR1 is SGHNT, CDR2 YYREEE (reference sequence).

V gene TRBV7-9 combines with J gene TRBJ2-3, with 7 bases fitting TRBD1. The V and J ends lost 5 bases and 4 bases, in that order; junction bases with no gene match: 6. Germline V CDR1 and CDR2: SEHNR, FQNEAQ (reference sequence). CDR3 length: 14 residues. This CDR3 is CASSGDRDPDTQYF. The CDR3 DNA reads as TGTGCCAGCAGCGGAGACAGGGATCCAGATACGCAGTATTTT.

This chain joins TRBV29-1 and TRBJ2-6; 8 nucleotides agree with TRBD1. This CDR3 comprises 16 residues. V gave up 5 bases and J gave up 4 bases; unmatched junction bases: 10. Germline V gene sequence: CDR1 SQVTM, CDR2 ANQGSEA. Here the CDR3 DNA reads TGCAGCGTTACCGGACAGGGTTCGTCGGGGGCCAACGTCCTGACTTTC. It is translated as CSVTGQGSSGANVLTF.

The chain has TRBV9 and TRBJ2-2; 13 nucleotides match TRBD2. The CDR3 extends over 18 amino acids. V shed 0 bases, J shed 6 bases, and the junction held 8 bases outside the gene matches. Germline CDR1 SGDLS, CDR2 YYNGEE. The CDR3 protein is CASSVGLAGGAAPGELFF. As DNA, the CDR3 is TGTGCCAGCAGCGTAGGACTAGCGGGGGGAGCGGCCCCCGGGGAGCTGTTTTTT.

The rearrangement links TRBV19 to TRBJ1-3; no clear D. CDR3 size: 15 residues. The germline V gene encodes CDR1 LNHDA and CDR2 SQIVND (reference sequence). Trimming shortened V by 5 bases and J by 4 bases, and 15 bases separated the two germline ends. Here the CDR3 DNA reads TGTGCCAGTAGTGTCGATGGCGGACTGGGAAACACCATATATTTT. Translating gives CASSVDGGLGNTIYF.

This clone has just a few counts. The J gene is TRBJ2-7, the V gene TRBV9; possibly TRBD1 for D (6 bases). This CDR3 is built from 15 residues. V shed 2 bases and J shed 5 bases, with 17 bases lying between them. Germline values: CDR1 SGDLS, CDR2 YYNGEE. CDR3 sequence reads: CASSVEPAGADEQYF. DNA of the CDR3: TGTGCCAGCAGCGTCGAACCTGCAGGGGCGGACGAGCAGTACTTC. The whole variable domain, remainder taken from reference TRBV9 and TRBJ2-7, is DSGVTQTPKHLITATGQRVTLRCSPRSGDLSVYWYQQSLDQGLQFLIQYYNGEERAKGNILERFSAQQFPDLHSELNLSSLELGDSALYFCASSVEPAGADEQYFGPGTRLTVT.

The chain has TRBV28 and TRBJ1-1, with D possibly TRBD1 on 6 matching bases. CDR1 is MDHEN, CDR2 SYDVKM, per germline. The CDR3 runs 13 residues. V was trimmed by 5 bases and J by 7 bases, leaving 14 bases between them. CDR3 DNA sequence: TGTGCCAGCAGTGAGTCCGGGACAAGTGAAGCTTTCTTT. The encoded protein is CASSESGTSEAFF.